The 2 T cell receptor beta chains below come from one sample, sequenced in a study of blood T cell repertoires in COVID-19. The assay was immunoSEQ multiplex PCR, and TCRdb's table has in-frame clones only and misses some. Of about 300,000 clones listed, approximately 86% are singletons. What was sequenced was peripheral blood. These TCRs come from a man in his 70s with acute or convalescent COVID-19.

As to this clone: Different DNA sequences within this sample yield the same CDR3. The V call is TRBV3-1 (or the pseudogene TRBV3-2), the J call TRBJ1-2; possibly TRBD1 for D (5 bases). The CDR3 covers 11 residues. Germline-derived CDR1 and CDR2 are LGHDT and YNNKEL (reference sequence). The V end was cut by 3 bases, the J end by 7 bases, with 6 bases between. The CDR3 is CASSQGGGYTF. CDR3 nucleotides: TGTGCCAGCAGCCAGGGGGGTGGCTACACCTTC.

The chain uses TRBV24-1 and TRBJ2-1; TRBD1 aligns across 7 bases. The V gene end was trimmed by 4 bases and the J gene end by 0 bases; junction bases not matched to a gene: 11. The CDR3 has 18 residues. Germline loops: CDR1 KGHDR, CDR2 SFDVKD. The CDR3 region has the DNA TGTGCCACCAGTGACCCGCTGGGGCAGGGGGACTCCTACAATGAGCAGTTCTTC. This sequence encodes CATSDPLGQGDSYNEQFF.